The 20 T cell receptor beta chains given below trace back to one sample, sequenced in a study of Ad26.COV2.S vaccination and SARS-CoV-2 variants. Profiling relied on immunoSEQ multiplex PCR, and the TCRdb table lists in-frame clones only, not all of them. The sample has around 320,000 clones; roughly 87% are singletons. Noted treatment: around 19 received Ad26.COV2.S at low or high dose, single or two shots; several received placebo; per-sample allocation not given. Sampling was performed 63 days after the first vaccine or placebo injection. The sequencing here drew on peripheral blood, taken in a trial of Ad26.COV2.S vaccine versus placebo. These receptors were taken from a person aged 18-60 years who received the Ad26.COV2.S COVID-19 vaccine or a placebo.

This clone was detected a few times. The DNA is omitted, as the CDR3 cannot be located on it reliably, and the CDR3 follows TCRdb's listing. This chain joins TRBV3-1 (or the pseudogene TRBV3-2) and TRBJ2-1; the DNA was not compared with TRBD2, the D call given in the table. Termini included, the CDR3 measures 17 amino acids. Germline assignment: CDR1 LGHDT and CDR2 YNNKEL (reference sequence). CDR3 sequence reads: CASSQSPLAGVASGAFF.

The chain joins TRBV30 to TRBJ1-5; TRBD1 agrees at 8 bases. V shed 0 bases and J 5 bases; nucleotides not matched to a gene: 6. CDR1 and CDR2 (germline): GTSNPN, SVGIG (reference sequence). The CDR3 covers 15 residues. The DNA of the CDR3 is TGTGCCTGGAGTGTACGACAGGGGAAGTATCAGCCCCAGCATTTT. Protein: CAWSVRQGKYQPQHF.

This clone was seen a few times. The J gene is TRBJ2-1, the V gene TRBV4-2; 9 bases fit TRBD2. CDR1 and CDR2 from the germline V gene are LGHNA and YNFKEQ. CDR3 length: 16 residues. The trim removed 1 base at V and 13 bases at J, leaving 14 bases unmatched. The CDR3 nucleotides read TGTGCCAGCAGCCAAGCGGAGTCAGCGGGGGGCCCTCCTCAGTTCTTC. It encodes CASSQAESAGGPPQFF.

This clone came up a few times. Written as DNA, the CDR3 is TGTGCCAGCAGTGCCCCGGACTCCACCGGCGGCTACACCTTC. As protein: CASSAPDSTGGYTF. The chain uses TRBV2 and TRBJ1-2, with unresolved D. V was cut by 4 bases and J by 8 bases, with 17 bases left in between. CDR1 is SNHLY and CDR2 is FYNNEI in the germline V gene. The CDR3 has 14 residues.

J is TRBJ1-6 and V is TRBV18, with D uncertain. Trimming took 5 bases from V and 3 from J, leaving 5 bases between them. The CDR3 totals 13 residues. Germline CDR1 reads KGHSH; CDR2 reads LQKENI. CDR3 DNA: TGTGCCAGCTCAACCCACTATAATTCACCCCTCCACTTT. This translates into CASSTHYNSPLHF.

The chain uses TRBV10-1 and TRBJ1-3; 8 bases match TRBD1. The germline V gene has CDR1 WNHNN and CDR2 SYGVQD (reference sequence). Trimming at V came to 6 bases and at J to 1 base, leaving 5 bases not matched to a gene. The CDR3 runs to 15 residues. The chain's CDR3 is CASRDRESSGNTIYF. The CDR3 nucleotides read TGCGCCAGCAGGGACAGGGAAAGTTCTGGAAACACCATATATTTT.

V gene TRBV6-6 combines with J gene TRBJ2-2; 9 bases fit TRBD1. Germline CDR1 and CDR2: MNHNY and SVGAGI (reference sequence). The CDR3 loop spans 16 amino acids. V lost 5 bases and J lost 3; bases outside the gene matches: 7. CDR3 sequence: CASSSTGGPHTGELFF. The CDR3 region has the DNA TGTGCCAGCAGTAGTACAGGGGGCCCGCACACCGGGGAGCTGTTTTTT.

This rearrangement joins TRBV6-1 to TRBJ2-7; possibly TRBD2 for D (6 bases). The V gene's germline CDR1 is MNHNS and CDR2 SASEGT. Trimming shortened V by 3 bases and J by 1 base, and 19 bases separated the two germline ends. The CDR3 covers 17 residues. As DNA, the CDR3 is TGTGCCAGCAGTGACTTTACCGGGACTTCGACTTCCTACGAGCAGTACTTC. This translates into CASSDFTGTSTSYEQYF.

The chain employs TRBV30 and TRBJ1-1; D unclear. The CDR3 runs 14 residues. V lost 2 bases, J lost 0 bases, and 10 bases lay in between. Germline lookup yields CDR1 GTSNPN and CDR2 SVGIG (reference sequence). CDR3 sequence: CAWSYSVLNTEAFF. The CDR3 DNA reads TGTGCCTGGAGTTATAGCGTCTTGAACACTGAAGCTTTCTTT.

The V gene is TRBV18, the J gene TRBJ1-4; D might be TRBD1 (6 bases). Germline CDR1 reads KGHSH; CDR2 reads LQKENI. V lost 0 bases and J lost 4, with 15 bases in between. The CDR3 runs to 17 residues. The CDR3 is CASSPPVSGALNEKLFF. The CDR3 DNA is TGTGCCAGCTCACCACCGGTATCAGGGGCGCTTAATGAAAAACTGTTTTTT.

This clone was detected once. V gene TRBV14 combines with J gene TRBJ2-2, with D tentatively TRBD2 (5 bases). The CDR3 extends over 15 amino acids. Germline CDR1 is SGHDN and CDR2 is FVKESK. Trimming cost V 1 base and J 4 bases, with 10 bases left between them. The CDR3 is CASSQGGWGTGELFF. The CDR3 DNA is TGTGCCAGCAGCCAAGGAGGGTGGGGCACCGGGGAGCTGTTTTTT.

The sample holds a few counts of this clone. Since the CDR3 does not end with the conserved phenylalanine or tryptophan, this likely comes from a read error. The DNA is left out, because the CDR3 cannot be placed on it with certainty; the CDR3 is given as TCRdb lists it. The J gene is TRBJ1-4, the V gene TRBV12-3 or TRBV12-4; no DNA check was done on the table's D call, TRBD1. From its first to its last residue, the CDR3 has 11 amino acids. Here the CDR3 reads CASRHRDRVLS.

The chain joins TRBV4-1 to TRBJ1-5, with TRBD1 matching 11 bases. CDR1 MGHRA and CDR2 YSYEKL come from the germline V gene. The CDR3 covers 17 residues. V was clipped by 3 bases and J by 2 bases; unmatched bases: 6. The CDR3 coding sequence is TGCGCCAGCAGCCATCCCCGGGACAGGGGGGGCAATCAGCCCCAGCATTTT. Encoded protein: CASSHPRDRGGNQPQHF.

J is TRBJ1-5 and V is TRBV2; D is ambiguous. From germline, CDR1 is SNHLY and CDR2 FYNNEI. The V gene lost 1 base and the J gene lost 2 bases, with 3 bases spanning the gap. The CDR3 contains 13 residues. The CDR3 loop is CASSEVGNQPQHF. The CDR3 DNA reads TGTGCCAGCAGTGAAGTAGGCAATCAGCCCCAGCATTTT.

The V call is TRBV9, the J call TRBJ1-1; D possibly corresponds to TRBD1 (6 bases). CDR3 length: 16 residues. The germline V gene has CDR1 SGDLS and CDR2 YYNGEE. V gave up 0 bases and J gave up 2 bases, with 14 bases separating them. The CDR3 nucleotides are TGTGCCAGCAGCGTAGCGCCGGCCGGGGGCAACACTGAAGCTTTCTTT. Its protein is CASSVAPAGGNTEAFF.

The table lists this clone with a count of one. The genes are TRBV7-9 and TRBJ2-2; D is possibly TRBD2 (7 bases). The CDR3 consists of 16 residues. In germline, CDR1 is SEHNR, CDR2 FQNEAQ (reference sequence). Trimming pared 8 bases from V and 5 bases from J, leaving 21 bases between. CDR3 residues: CASSPPAGAGTGELFF. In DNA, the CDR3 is TGTGCCAGCTCCCCTCCGGCGGGGGCGGGAACCGGGGAGCTGTTTTTT. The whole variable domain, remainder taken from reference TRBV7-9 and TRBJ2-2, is DTGVSQNPRHKITKRGQNVTFRCDPISEHNRLYWYRQTLGQGPEFLTYFQNEAQLEKSRLLSDRFSAERPKGSFSTLEIQRTEQGDSAMYLCASSPPAGAGTGELFFGEGSRLTVL.

CDR3 sequence reads: CASSSAGEESQETQYF. The CDR3 coding sequence is TGCGCCAGCAGCTCGGCGGGGGAGGAAAGTCAAGAGACCCAGTACTTC. The chain couples TRBV5-1 to TRBJ2-5; TRBD2 aligns across 7 bases. There are 16 residues in the CDR3. The junction had 10 bases not matched to a gene; V was cut back by 3 bases and J by 2 bases. Germline V gene data show CDR1 as SGHRS and CDR2 as YFSETQ.

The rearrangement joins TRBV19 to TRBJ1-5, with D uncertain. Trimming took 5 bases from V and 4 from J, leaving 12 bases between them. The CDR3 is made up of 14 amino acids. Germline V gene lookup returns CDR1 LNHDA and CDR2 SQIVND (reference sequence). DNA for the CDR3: TGTGCCAGTAGTTTTTCCGGGGTGAATCAGCCCCAGCATTTT. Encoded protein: CASSFSGVNQPQHF.

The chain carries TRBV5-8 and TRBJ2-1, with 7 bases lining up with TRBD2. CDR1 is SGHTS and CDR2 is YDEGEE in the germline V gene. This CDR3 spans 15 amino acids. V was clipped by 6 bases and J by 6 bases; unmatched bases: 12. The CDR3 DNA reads TGTGCCAGCACCCAAAGGGCGGGGACTATCAATGAGCAGTTCTTC. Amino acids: CASTQRAGTINEQFF.

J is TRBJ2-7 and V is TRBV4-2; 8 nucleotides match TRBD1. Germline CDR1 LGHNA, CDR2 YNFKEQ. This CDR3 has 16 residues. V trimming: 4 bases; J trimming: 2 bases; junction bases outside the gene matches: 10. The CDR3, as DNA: TGTGCCAGCAGCCTAGATGCGGACAGGGTACCCTACGAGCAGTACTTC. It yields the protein CASSLDADRVPYEQYF.